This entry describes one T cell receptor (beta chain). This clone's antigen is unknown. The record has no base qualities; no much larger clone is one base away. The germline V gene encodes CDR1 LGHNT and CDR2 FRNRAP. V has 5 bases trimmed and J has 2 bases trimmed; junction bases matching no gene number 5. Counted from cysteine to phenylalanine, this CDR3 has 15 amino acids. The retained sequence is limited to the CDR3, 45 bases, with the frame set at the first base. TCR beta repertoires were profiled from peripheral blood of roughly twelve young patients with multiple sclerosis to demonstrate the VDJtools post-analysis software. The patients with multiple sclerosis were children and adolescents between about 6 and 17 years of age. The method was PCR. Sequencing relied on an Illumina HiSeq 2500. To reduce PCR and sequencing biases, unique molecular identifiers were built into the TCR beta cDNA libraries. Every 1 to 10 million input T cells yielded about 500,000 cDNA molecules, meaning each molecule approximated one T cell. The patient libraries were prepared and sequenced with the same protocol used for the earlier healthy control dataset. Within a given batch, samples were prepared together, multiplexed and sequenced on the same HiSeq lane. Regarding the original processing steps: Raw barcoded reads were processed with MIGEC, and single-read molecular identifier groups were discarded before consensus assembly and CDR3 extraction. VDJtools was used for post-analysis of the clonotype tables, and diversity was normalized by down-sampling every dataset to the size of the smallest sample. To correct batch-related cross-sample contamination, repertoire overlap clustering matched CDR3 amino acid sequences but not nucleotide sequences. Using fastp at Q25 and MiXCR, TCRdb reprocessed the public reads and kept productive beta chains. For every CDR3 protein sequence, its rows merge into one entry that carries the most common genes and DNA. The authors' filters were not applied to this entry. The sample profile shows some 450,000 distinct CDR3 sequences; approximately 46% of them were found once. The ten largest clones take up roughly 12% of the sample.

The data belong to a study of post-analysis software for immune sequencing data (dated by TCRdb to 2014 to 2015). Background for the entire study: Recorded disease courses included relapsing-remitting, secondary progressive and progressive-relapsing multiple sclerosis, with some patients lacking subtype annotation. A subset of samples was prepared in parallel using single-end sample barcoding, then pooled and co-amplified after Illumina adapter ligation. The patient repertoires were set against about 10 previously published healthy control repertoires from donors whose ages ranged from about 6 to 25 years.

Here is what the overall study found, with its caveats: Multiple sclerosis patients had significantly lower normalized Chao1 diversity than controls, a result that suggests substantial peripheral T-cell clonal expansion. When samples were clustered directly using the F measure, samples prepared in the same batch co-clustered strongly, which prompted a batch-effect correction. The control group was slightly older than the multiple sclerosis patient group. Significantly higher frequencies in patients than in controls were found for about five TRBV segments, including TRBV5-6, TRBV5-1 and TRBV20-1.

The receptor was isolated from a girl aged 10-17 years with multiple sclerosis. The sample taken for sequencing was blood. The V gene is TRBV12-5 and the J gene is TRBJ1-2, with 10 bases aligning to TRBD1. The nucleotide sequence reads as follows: TGTGCTAGTGGTCCACCGGGACAGGGGAACTATGGCTACACCTTC. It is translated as CASGPPGQGNYGYTF.